The present TCR beta chain was sequenced within a study of cytomegalovirus exposure and HLA in healthy donors. Overall study context: Out of about 170 million T cells, an earlier analysis found more than 95 million unique TCR beta sequences in total. HLA-typed donors were the source of 86 million or so unique TCRs held in an early data release. Overall study results and limits: In a later analysis, HLA-associated TCR beta chains were more clonally expanded than equally common others. A list of approximately 160 TCR beta chains associated with cytomegalovirus was given.

Turning to this clone: Its antigen is as yet unknown.

The PCR used 60 Vbeta and 13 Jbeta primers. The protocol was immunoSEQ multiplex PCR, while the TCRdb copy is restricted to in-frame clones and leaves out a portion. The table has fewer than 180,000 clones, 55% to 80% seen once. The CDR3 has 19 residues. V dropped 2 bases and J dropped 2; count of bases not matched to a gene: 15. Germline V lookup: CDR1 LNHDA, CDR2 SQIVND (reference sequence). The sequence derives from a woman in her sixties or seventies in good health and CMV-seropositive. The source material was PBMCs. The rearrangement links TRBV19 to TRBJ2-5; 9 bases fit TRBD1. The CDR3 DNA follows: TGTGCCAGTAGTATACGGTATAGAGGGACAGGGAGTCCTCAAGAGACCCAGTACTTC. Its protein product is CASSIRYRGTGSPQETQYF.